The clone carrying this T cell receptor (beta chain) was observed many times. Its specificity is unknown. These data originate in a study of T cell repertoires in cytomegalovirus infection. Study-wide context: From public TCR beta signatures came an indication of both CMV infection and matching HLA type. Study-level points and caveats: Individuals carrying CMV plus the relevant HLA were identified by cumulative frequency of public TCR beta families. The ex vivo response showed dominance by HLA-C-restricted CMV-specific TCR beta clonotypes.

The CDR3 totals 15 residues. Germline-derived CDR1 and CDR2 are SGHAT and FQNNGV. Trimming pared 7 bases from V and 5 bases from J, leaving 19 bases between. TCRdb fed the reads into MiXCR, producing one record per CDR3 protein. The data show over 450,000 distinct CDR3 sequences, around 11% seen once. The clonotype comes from a human donor in good health (CMV status not recorded). Some clones in this sample may be carry-over from other donors' samples. The specimen sequenced was PBMCs. The chain joins TRBV11-2 to TRBJ2-3, with a tentative D call TRBD2 (5 bases). CDR3 residues: CASNPSGTHGDTQYF. CDR3 sequence (DNA): TGTGCCAGCAACCCCAGCGGAACCCACGGAGATACGCAGTATTTT.